The 31 T cell receptor beta chains listed next were all sequenced from one sample in a study of T cell responses to AZD1222 COVID-19 vaccine. Clones were sequenced by immunoSEQ multiplex PCR, and TCRdb holds only the in-frame ones, with some missing. The table includes about 120,000 clones, roughly 89% detected once. Sequenced here: peripheral blood, sampled on day 0 of AZD1222 vaccination. The source of these receptors is an adult in good health.

The chain links TRBV18 to TRBJ2-1, with 7 nucleotides matching TRBD2. The germline CDR1 and CDR2 sequences are KGHSH and LQKENI. V gave up 3 bases and J gave up 0 bases; unmatched junction bases: 5. This CDR3 has 16 residues. CDR3 protein: CASSPKLANSYNEQFF. The DNA for the CDR3 is TGTGCCAGCTCACCCAAACTAGCGAACTCCTACAATGAGCAGTTCTTC.

CDR3 coding DNA: TGTGCCATTGCACAGGGGGCGCAAAACGCTGAAGCTTTCTTT. Translating gives CAIAQGAQNAEAFF. This chain links TRBV24-1 with TRBJ1-1, with 9 bases that match TRBD1. The CDR3 extends over 14 amino acids. The trim removed 11 bases at V and 6 bases at J, leaving 12 bases unmatched. Per the germline V gene, CDR1 is KGHDR and CDR2 is SFDVKD.

The chain combines TRBV2 with TRBJ2-7, with D possibly matching TRBD1 (6 bases). Deletions cut 4 bases from V and 4 bases from J, with 14 bases between. CDR3 length equals 14 residues. CDR1 SNHLY and CDR2 FYNNEI come from the germline V gene. CDR3 sequence (DNA): TGTGCCAGCAGTGGAAACAGGGTTAAGTACGAGCAGTACTTC. Encoded protein: CASSGNRVKYEQYF.

The chain has TRBV12-5 and TRBJ1-1; 9 bases align to TRBD1. The CDR3 has 15 amino acids. V was clipped by 5 bases and J by 3 bases; unmatched bases: 7. In germline, CDR1 is LGHNT, CDR2 FRNRAP. DNA for the CDR3: TGTGCTAGTGGTCCAAATACAGGGGGCCACACTGAAGCTTTCTTT. Protein sequence: CASGPNTGGHTEAFF. The full variable domain, rest sourced from reference TRBV12-5 and TRBJ1-1, is DARVTQTPRHKVTEMGQEVTMRCQPILGHNTVFWYRQTMMQGLELLAYFRNRAPLDDSGMPKDRFSAEMPDATLATLKIQPSEPRDSAVYFCASGPNTGGHTEAFFGQGTRLTVV.

This clone has more than one count but fewer than ten. The rearrangement joins TRBV28 to TRBJ2-6; 7 positions agree with TRBD1. Germline V lookup: CDR1 MDHEN, CDR2 SYDVKM. After removal of 5 bases from V and 0 bases from J, the junction contained 1 base not matched to a gene. CDR3 length: 15 residues. The CDR3 is CASSRDSSGANVLTF. The DNA of the CDR3 is TGTGCCAGCAGTCGGGACAGCTCTGGGGCCAACGTCCTGACTTTC. Full variable domain (rest looked up from reference TRBV28 and TRBJ2-6): DVKVTQSSRYLVKRTGEKVFLECVQDMDHENMFWYRQDPGLGLRLIYFSYDVKMKEKGDIPEGYSVSREKKERFSLILESASTNQTSMYLCASSRDSSGANVLTFGAGSRLTVL.

The chain recombines TRBV19 with TRBJ1-6; 9 nucleotides match TRBD1. The CDR3 consists of 16 residues. V lost 5 bases, J lost 13 bases, and 15 bases stayed unmatched. CDR1 is LNHDA, CDR2 SQIVND, per germline (reference sequence). The CDR3: CASSETGTGSEWPLHF. DNA for the CDR3: TGTGCCAGTAGTGAGACCGGGACAGGGTCGGAATGGCCCCTCCACTTT. The whole variable domain, remainder taken from reference TRBV19 and TRBJ1-6, is DGGITQSPKYLFRKEGQNVTLSCEQNLNHDAMYWYRQDPGQGLRLIYYSQIVNDFQKGDIAEGYSVSREKKESFPLTVTSAQKNPTAFYLCASSETGTGSEWPLHFGNGTRLTVT.

The V gene is TRBV19, the J gene TRBJ1-5; D unresolved. Germline CDR1 LNHDA, CDR2 SQIVND (reference sequence). V dropped 5 bases and J dropped 6 bases, with 20 bases sitting between them. The CDR3 has 16 amino acids. CDR3 coding DNA: TGTGCCAGTAGTCCCCTAGAGGGCGTTGGTGTTCAGCCCCAGCATTTT. It codes for CASSPLEGVGVQPQHF.

The sample holds a few counts of this clone. This rearrangement joins TRBV28 to TRBJ2-7; TRBD1 matches 9 bases. From germline, CDR1 is MDHEN and CDR2 SYDVKM. This CDR3 contains 12 residues. Trimming at V came to 8 bases and at J to 1 base, leaving 0 bases not matched to a gene. CDR3 coding DNA: TGTGCCAGCGGGACAGGGTCCTACGAGCAGTACTTC. Protein: CASGTGSYEQYF.

This clone was found a few times. V and J are TRBV7-9 and TRBJ1-2; D ambiguous. V was shortened by 4 bases and J by 4 bases, with 10 bases between the two germline ends. Germline CDR1 and CDR2: SEHNR and FQNEAQ (reference sequence). This CDR3 has 13 residues. CDR3 loop: CASSSDPTYGYTF. CDR3 in DNA: TGTGCCAGCAGCTCCGACCCGACCTATGGCTACACCTTC.

In this sample, this clone turned up once. The chain combines TRBV30 with TRBJ1-5; 7 nucleotides agree with TRBD1. The CDR3 is 16 amino acids. The V segment lost 1 base and the J segment 1 base; nucleotides outside the gene matches: 7. The germline V gene encodes CDR1 GTSNPN and CDR2 SVGIG (reference sequence). The chain's CDR3 is CAWSAYRGASNQPQHF. In DNA form, the CDR3 reads TGTGCCTGGAGTGCATACAGGGGAGCGAGCAATCAGCCCCAGCATTTT.

The chain recombines TRBV7-9 with TRBJ1-2, with 12 bases that match TRBD1. Trimming at V came to 4 bases and at J to 8 bases, leaving 5 bases not matched to a gene. The CDR3 is 14 amino acids. Germline values: CDR1 SEHNR, CDR2 FQNEAQ (reference sequence). The CDR3 loop reads CASSWGQGAAGYTF. CDR3 nucleotides: TGTGCCAGCAGCTGGGGACAGGGGGCTGCAGGCTACACCTTC. Full variable domain (rest looked up from reference TRBV7-9 and TRBJ1-2): DTGVSQNPRHKITKRGQNVTFRCDPISEHNRLYWYRQTLGQGPEFLTYFQNEAQLEKSRLLSDRFSAERPKGSFSTLEIQRTEQGDSAMYLCASSWGQGAAGYTFGSGTRLTVV.

The chain links TRBV10-3 to TRBJ2-1, with D unclear. This CDR3 region has 14 residues. Trimming cost V 1 base and J 8 bases, with 12 bases left between them. Looked up from germline, CDR1 is ENHRY and CDR2 is SYGVKD. CDR3 DNA: TGTGCCATCAGTGAGTGGCAGGTCGGAGATGAGCAGTTCTTC. This sequence encodes CAISEWQVGDEQFF.

This chain joins TRBV6-6 and TRBJ2-3, with TRBD2 identical over 7 bases. The CDR3 spans 16 residues. CDR1 MNHNY and CDR2 SVGAGI come from the germline V gene (reference sequence). V was clipped by 4 bases and J by 5 bases; unmatched bases: 12. The CDR3 protein is CASSSPESGVKDTQYF. DNA for the CDR3: TGTGCCAGCAGTTCCCCGGAAAGCGGGGTAAAAGATACGCAGTATTTT.

V and J are TRBV27 and TRBJ2-7; 10 positions agree with TRBD1. Unmatched junction bases numbered 4, after V lost 3 bases and J lost 2 bases. This CDR3 comprises 15 residues. Germline V CDR1 and CDR2: MNHEY, SMNVEV (reference sequence). The CDR3 DNA sequence: TGTGCCAGCAGTTTTTCGGGACAGGGGACCTACGAGCAGTACTTC. Protein product: CASSFSGQGTYEQYF.

The V gene is TRBV10-3, the J gene TRBJ1-1; D unclear. Deletions cut 5 bases from V and 2 bases from J, with 6 bases between. From germline, CDR1 is ENHRY and CDR2 SYGVKD. The CDR3 spans 12 residues. The CDR3 loop reads CAISSPNTEAFF. The CDR3 DNA follows: TGTGCCATCAGTTCCCCCAACACTGAAGCTTTCTTT.

V usage is TRBV10-1 and J usage is TRBJ2-1; 10 bases are a match to TRBD2. The CDR3 totals 13 residues. Germline trimming cut 3 bases from V and 15 bases from J; bases unmatched to any gene: 8. Looked up from germline, CDR1 is WNHNN and CDR2 is SYGVQD (reference sequence). The CDR3 spells CASSEWLAGVRFF. DNA of the CDR3: TGCGCCAGCAGTGAATGGCTAGCGGGAGTGCGGTTCTTC.

This clone was detected only once. This chain uses TRBV15 with TRBJ2-3; unclear D gene. Trimming removed 3 bases from V and 6 bases from J, with 4 bases in between. Per germline, CDR1 LNHNV and CDR2 YYDKDF (reference sequence). This CDR3 is built from 11 residues. The CDR3 loop is CATSRGDTQYF. CDR3 in DNA: TGTGCCACCAGCAGGGGTGATACGCAGTATTTT. Together with reference TRBV15 and TRBJ2-3, the CDR3 gives the full variable domain: DAMVIQNPRYQVTQFGKPVTLSCSQTLNHNVMYWYQQKSSQAPKLLFHYYDKDFNNEADTPDNFQSRRPNTSFCFLDIRSPGLGDTAMYLCATSRGDTQYFGPGTRLTVL.

The chain joins TRBV10-3 to TRBJ1-1; no clear D. This CDR3 is built from 13 residues. Between the trimmed V and J ends, which lost 4 bases and 0 bases, there was a span of 6 bases. The germline CDR1 and CDR2 sequences are ENHRY and SYGVKD. The CDR3 sequence is CAISVRLNTEAFF. CDR3 nucleotide sequence: TGTGCCATCAGTGTCAGGTTGAACACTGAAGCTTTCTTT.

The chain links TRBV28 to TRBJ2-2; 8 nucleotides agree with TRBD2. V was clipped by 10 bases and J by 6 bases; unmatched bases: 10. This CDR3 region has 14 residues. Germline CDR1 is MDHEN and CDR2 is SYDVKM. The CDR3 is CATLPPGGSGELFF. The CDR3 DNA reads TGTGCCACCTTACCTCCGGGGGGGTCCGGGGAGCTGTTTTTT.

Concerning this clone: Different DNA sequences within this sample yield the same CDR3. The genes are TRBV5-1 and TRBJ2-2; 7 nucleotides agree with TRBD1. Germline trimming cut 2 bases from V and 2 bases from J; bases unmatched to any gene: 0. The CDR3 sequence is 14 residues long. The V gene's germline CDR1 is SGHRS and CDR2 YFSETQ. The CDR3 DNA follows: TGCGCCAGCAGCTTAGGGGGCAACACCGGGGAGCTGTTTTTT. As protein: CASSLGGNTGELFF.

This chain connects TRBV6-5 to TRBJ1-1; the D gene is possibly TRBD1 (5 bases). The germline gives CDR1 MNHEY, CDR2 SVGAGI. The CDR3 is made up of 14 amino acids. V lost 5 bases to trimming and J lost 4 bases, with 14 bases between them. CDR3 sequence (DNA): TGTGCCAGCAGTCGCACGACAGCCACCACTGAAGCTTTCTTT. It translates to CASSRTTATTEAFF.

The chain joins TRBV5-4 to TRBJ2-7; 14 bases are shared with TRBD2. The CDR3 has 16 residues. Trimming took 3 bases from V and 3 from J; bases not matched to a gene: 5. Germline lookup yields CDR1 SGHNT and CDR2 YYREEE (reference sequence). The CDR3 DNA sequence: TGTGCCAGCAGCTCTCCCGGGACTAGCGGGAGCTACGAGCAGTACTTC. Protein product: CASSSPGTSGSYEQYF.

This clone was recorded a few times. This rearrangement joins TRBV2 to TRBJ2-7; TRBD1 matches 9 bases. The V and J ends lost 5 bases and 2 bases, in that order; junction bases with no gene match: 7. The germline gives CDR1 SNHLY, CDR2 FYNNEI. The CDR3 totals 15 residues. The CDR3 sequence: CASSLVGQGTYEQYF. CDR3 nucleotides: TGTGCCAGCAGTTTGGTGGGACAGGGCACCTACGAGCAGTACTTC.

The chain links TRBV6-1 to TRBJ1-5, with a weak D call TRBD1 (6 bases). Trimming left V 3 bases short and J 2 bases short, with 8 bases between. Germline assignment: CDR1 MNHNS and CDR2 SASEGT. The CDR3 is made up of 14 amino acids. This CDR3 reads CASSDRQGNQPQHF. In DNA form, the CDR3 reads TGTGCCAGCAGTGACAGACAGGGCAATCAGCCCCAGCATTTT.

The chain employs TRBV30 and TRBJ1-1, with D maybe TRBD1 (5 bases). Germline-derived CDR1 and CDR2 are GTSNPN and SVGIG (reference sequence). Deletions cut 5 bases from V and 4 bases from J, with 14 bases between. The CDR3 has 13 amino acids. The CDR3 here is CAWLGDSGTEAFF. DNA of the CDR3: TGTGCCTGGCTGGGGGATTCAGGCACTGAAGCTTTCTTT.

This rearrangement joins TRBV29-1 to TRBJ2-1; TRBD2 aligns across 16 bases. Germline V lookup: CDR1 SQVTM, CDR2 ANQGSEA. V lost 4 bases, J lost 8 bases, and 11 bases stayed unmatched. CDR3 size: 17 residues. CDR3 in amino acids: CSVGGTSGGVVLDEQFF. As DNA, the CDR3 is TGCAGCGTTGGAGGGACTAGCGGGGGGGTGGTTCTGGATGAGCAGTTCTTC.

The rearrangement joins TRBV6-5 to TRBJ2-1; 11 bases agree with TRBD2. V shed 5 bases, J shed 9 bases, and the junction held 6 bases outside the gene matches. Germline assignment: CDR1 MNHEY and CDR2 SVGAGI. CDR3 length: 14 residues. The CDR3 is CASSRLAGYGEQFF. CDR3 DNA: TGTGCCAGCAGTAGACTAGCGGGATATGGTGAGCAGTTCTTC.

The chain couples TRBV6-5 to TRBJ1-1; 7 positions match TRBD1. CDR3 length: 12 amino acids. Trimming at V came to 5 bases and at J to 10 bases, leaving 7 bases not matched to a gene. CDR1 and CDR2 from the germline V gene are MNHEY and SVGAGI. DNA of the CDR3: TGTGCCAGCAGTACAACAGGGGTTGGAGCTTTCTTT. This sequence encodes CASSTTGVGAFF.

The chain joins TRBV2 to TRBJ1-2; TRBD1 matches 9 bases. V shed 6 bases and J 6 bases; nucleotides not matched to a gene: 11. Germline values: CDR1 SNHLY, CDR2 FYNNEI. The CDR3 contains 15 residues. The CDR3 bases are TGTGCCAGCAGGCGCGATCCGGGACAGGGTGATGGCTACACCTTC. Its translation is CASRRDPGQGDGYTF.

The chain couples TRBV7-9 to TRBJ2-1; D is possibly TRBD2 (5 bases). The ends were cut back, 4 bases at V and 13 bases at J, with 11 bases in the middle. There are 11 residues in the CDR3. The V gene's germline CDR1 is SEHNR and CDR2 FQNEAQ (reference sequence). The CDR3 DNA sequence: TGTGCCAGCAGCTCGGACGGACTCCAGTTCTTC. Encoded protein: CASSSDGLQFF.

The rearrangement uses TRBV5-1 and TRBJ1-4, with D hard to call. Trimming shortened V by 4 bases and J by 5 bases, and 15 bases separated the two germline ends. This CDR3 region has 15 residues. The germline CDR1 and CDR2 sequences are SGHRS and YFSETQ. CDR3 nucleotides: TGCGCCAGCAGCGCTGGATACGGTGGGAATGAAAAACTGTTTTTT. It codes for CASSAGYGGNEKLFF.